The clone carrying this TCR beta chain appeared a single time. The antigen is undetermined. An Oncomine TCR Beta short-read assay was used to sequence the DNA from cultured CD4+ T cells. TCRdb used MiXCR to reprocess the PCR reads, holding one entry per CDR3 protein. Counted here are tens of thousands of distinct CDR3 sequences, 35% to 45% occurring once; the ten biggest clones make up about 32%. The record originates from a study of vaccination and CD4 T cells after COVID-19. At the level of the study: Mild disease affected nine convalescent patients and severe disease one, all SARS-CoV-2 positive by nasal swab PCR.

Time point reported: late sampling 161 to 241 days after vaccination in a few convalescent patients. Treatment: roughly 11-day PBMC culture with coronavirus spike peptide pools or control peptides (ViraFEST assay). ViraFEST used peptide pools to expand antigen-specific T cells before TCR sequencing. Every positive PCR date fell between March and December 2020, earlier than the US Alpha, Beta and Delta variants. Points from the study as a whole: Detection of a median approximately 87% of reactive clones in convalescent patients was confined to the period after vaccination.

There are 17 residues in the CDR3. The V gene's germline CDR1 is SGHTA and CDR2 FQGNSA. Trimming left V 1 base short and J 0 bases short, with 10 bases between. The sample was CD4+ T cells from blood, cultured in vitro, taken about 7 months after SARS-CoV-2 vaccination. V is TRBV7-2 and J is TRBJ1-6; no clear D. This clonotype was sampled from a human donor who had recovered from COVID-19. CDR3 in amino acids: CASSLGAAGSYNSPLHF. CDR3 bases: TGTGCCAGCAGCTTAGGGGCAGCGGGCTCCTATAATTCACCCCTCCACTTT. Based on the CDR3 plus reference TRBV7-2 and TRBJ1-6, the full variable domain is GAGVSQSPSNKVTEKGKDVELRCDPISGHTALYWYRQSLGQGLEFLIYFQGNSAPDKSGLPSDRFSAERTGGSVSTLTIQRTQQEDSAVYLCASSLGAAGSYNSPLHFGNGTRLTVT.